A selection of T cell receptor beta chains follows, all from one sample in a study of blood T cell repertoires in COVID-19. Here immunoSEQ multiplex PCR was the method, and the copy in TCRdb shows in-frame clones only, minus some. Of 250,000 to 350,000 clones in the sample, approximately 90% were seen once. Input material: peripheral blood. The receptors here all came from a woman under 40 with COVID-19, enrolled during active disease. The CDR3 runs from the conserved cysteine through the conserved F or W. Fields, in order: CDR3 length, J gene, D gene, V gene, CDR3 DNA, CDR3 protein. A D gene is named only where the DNA matches it firmly.

>14|TRBJ2-4|TRBD2|TRBV29-1
TGCAGCGTTGAAGCCCGGGGGGGGCTGGACATTCAGTACTTC
CSVEARGGLDIQYF
>14|TRBJ1-1|TRBD1|TRBV3-1/TRBV3-2
TGTGCCAGCAGCCGGGACAGGGGACACACTGAAGCTTTCTTT
CASSRDRGHTEAFF
>15|TRBJ2-3|NA|TRBV24-1
TGTGCCACCAGTGATCTGGTGGGGCGCACAGATACGCAGTATTTT
CATSDLVGRTDTQYF
>16|TRBJ1-2|NA|TRBV11-2
TGTGCCAGCAGCTTAGTAGTGACAGCCTCTAACTATGGCTACACCTTC
CASSLVVTASNYGYTF
>13|TRBJ1-5|NA|TRBV12-5
TGTGCTAGTGCCATGGGCGGCAATCAGCCCCAGCATTTT
CASAMGGNQPQHF
>13|TRBJ2-7|NA|TRBV28
TGTGCCAGCAGGGCGCAGGGAGGAGCCGAGCAGTACTTC
CASRAQGGAEQYF
>14|TRBJ2-1|TRBD2|TRBV7-3
TGTGCCAGCAGCCTGTTAGCGGGTCACAATGAGCAGTTCTTC
CASSLLAGHNEQFF
>11|TRBJ2-7|NA|TRBV30
TGTGCCTGGAACCAACAGGGCGAGCAGTACTTC
CAWNQQGEQYF
>14|TRBJ1-1|TRBD1|TRBV5-1
TGCGCCAGCAGCTTTCAGACAGGGCGGGCTGAAGCTTTCTTT
CASSFQTGRAEAFF
>14|TRBJ1-4|NA|TRBV30
TGTGCCTGGAGTGTAGGGGCAGGGCGTGAAAAACTGTTTTTT
CAWSVGAGREKLFF
>13|TRBJ2-3|NA|TRBV9
TGTGCCAGCAGCGTAGCTGTGACAGATACGCAGTATTTT
CASSVAVTDTQYF
>14|TRBJ1-1|TRBD1|TRBV9
TGTGCCAGCAGCCTCGGGACAGGGCATACTGAAGCTTTCTTT
CASSLGTGHTEAFF
>15|TRBJ1-4|NA|TRBV2
TGTGCCAGCAGTGAGGGAGGTGGCCGGCGAGGAAAACTGTTTTTT
CASSEGGGRRGKLFF
>14|TRBJ1-1|TRBD1|TRBV28
TGTGCCAGCAGTCTGACAGGGGGCCGGACTGAAGCTTTCTTT
CASSLTGGRTEAFF
>14|TRBJ1-6|NA|TRBV18
TGTGCCAGCTCACAGGGGATCAATAATTCACCCCTCCACTTT
CASSQGINNSPLHF
>15|TRBJ1-5|NA|TRBV6-6
TGTGCCAGCAGCGAAAGACAGAATAGCAATCAGCCCCAGCATTTT
CASSERQNSNQPQHF
>15|TRBJ2-7|NA|TRBV7-8
TGTGCCAGCAGGGACAGGAGGGGAAACTCCTACGAGCAGTACTTC
CASRDRRGNSYEQYF
>13|TRBJ2-1|NA|TRBV6-5
TGTGCCAGCGGGGGGTCCTCCTACAATGAGCAGTTCTTC
CASGGSSYNEQFF
>12|TRBJ2-7|TRBD1|TRBV6-5
TGTGCCACCCGCACTCCGGGACAGGGATTATACTTC
CATRTPGQGLYF